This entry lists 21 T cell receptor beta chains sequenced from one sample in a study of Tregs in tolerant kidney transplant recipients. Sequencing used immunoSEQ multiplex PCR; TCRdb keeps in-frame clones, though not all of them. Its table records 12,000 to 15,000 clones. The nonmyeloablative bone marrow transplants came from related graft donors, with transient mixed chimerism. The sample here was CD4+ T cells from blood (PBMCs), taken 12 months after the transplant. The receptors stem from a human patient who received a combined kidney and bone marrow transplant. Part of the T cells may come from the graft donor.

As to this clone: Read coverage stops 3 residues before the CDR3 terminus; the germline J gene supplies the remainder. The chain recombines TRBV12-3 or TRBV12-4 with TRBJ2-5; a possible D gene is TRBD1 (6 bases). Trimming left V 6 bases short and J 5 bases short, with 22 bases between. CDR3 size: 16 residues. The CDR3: CASSPPGVPGRETQYF. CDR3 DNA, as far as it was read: TGTGCCAGCAGCCCACCAGGGGTGCCTGGTCGTGAGACC.

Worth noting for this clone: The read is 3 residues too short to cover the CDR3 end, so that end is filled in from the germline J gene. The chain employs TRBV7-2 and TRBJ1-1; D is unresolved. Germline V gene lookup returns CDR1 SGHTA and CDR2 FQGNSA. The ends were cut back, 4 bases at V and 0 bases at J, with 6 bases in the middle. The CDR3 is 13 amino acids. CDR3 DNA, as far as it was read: TGTGCCAGCAGCTCTTACATGAACACTGAA. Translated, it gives CASSSYMNTE. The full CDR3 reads CASSSYMNTEAFF.

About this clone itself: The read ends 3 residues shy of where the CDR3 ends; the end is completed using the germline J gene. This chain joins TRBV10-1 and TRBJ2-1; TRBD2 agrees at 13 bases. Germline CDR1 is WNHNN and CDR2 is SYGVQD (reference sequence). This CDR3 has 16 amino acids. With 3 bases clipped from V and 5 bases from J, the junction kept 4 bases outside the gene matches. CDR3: CASSDSGLAGDNEQFF. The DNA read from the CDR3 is TGCGCCAGCAGTGACTCCGGACTAGCGGGAGACAATGAG.

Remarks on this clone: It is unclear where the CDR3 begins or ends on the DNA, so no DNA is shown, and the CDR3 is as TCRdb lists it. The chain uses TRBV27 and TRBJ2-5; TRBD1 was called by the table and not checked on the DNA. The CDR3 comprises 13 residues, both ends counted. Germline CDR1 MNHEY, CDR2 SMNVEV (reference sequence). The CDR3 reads CASSSSRGETQYF.

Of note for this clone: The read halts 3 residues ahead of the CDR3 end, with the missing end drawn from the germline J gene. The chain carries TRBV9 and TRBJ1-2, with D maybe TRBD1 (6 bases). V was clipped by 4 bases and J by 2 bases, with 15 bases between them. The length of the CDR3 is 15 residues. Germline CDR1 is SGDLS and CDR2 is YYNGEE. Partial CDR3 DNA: TGTGCCAGCAGCAAGGGACACCTCCTAAACTATGGC. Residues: CASSKGHLLNYG. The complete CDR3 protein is CASSKGHLLNYGYTF.

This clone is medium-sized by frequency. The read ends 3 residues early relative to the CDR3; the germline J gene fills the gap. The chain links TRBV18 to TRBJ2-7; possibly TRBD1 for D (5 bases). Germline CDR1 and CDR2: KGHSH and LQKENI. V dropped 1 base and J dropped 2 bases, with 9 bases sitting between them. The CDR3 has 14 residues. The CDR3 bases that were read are TGTGCCAGCTCACCACGGGGCGAGACCTACGAG. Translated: CASSPRGETYE. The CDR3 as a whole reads CASSPRGETYEQYF.

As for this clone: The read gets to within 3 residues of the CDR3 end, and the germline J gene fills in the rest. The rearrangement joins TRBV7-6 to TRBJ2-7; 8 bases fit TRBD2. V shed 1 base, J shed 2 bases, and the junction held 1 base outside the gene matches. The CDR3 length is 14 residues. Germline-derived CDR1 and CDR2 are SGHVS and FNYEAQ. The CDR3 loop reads CASSLGTSTYEQYF. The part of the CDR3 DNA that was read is TGTGCCAGCAGCTTAGGGACTAGCACCTACGAG.

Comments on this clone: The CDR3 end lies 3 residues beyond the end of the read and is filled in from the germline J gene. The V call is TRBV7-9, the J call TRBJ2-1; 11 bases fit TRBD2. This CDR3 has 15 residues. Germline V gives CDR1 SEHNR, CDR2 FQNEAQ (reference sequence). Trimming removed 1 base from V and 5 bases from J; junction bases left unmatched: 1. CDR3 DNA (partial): TGTGCCAGCAGCTTAGGTAGCGGGAGGGACAATGAG. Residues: CASSLGSGRDNE. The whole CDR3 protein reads CASSLGSGRDNEQFF.

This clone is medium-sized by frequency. CDR3 region: CASRDREAFF. The sequenced CDR3 bases are TGTGCCAGCCGAGACAGGGAA. The chain joins TRBV6-2 or TRBV6-3 to TRBJ1-1; a weak D match, TRBD1 (6 bases). Read coverage stops 3 residues before the CDR3 terminus; the germline J gene supplies the remainder. Per germline, CDR1 MNHEY and CDR2 SVGEGT. The CDR3 has 10 residues.

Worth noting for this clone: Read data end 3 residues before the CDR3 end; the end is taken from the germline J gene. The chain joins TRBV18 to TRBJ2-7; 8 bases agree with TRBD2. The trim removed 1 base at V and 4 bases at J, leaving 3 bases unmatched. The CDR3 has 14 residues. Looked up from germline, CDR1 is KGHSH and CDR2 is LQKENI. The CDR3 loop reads CASSPLTGGYEQYF. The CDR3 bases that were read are TGTGCCAGCTCACCACTGACGGGGGGGTACGAG.

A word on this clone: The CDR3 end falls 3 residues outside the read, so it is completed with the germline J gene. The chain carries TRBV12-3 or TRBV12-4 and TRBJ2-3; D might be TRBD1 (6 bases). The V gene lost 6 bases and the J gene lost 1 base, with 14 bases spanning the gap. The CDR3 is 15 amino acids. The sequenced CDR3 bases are TGTGCCAGCAGCCTCCGGGACACCCGCACAGATACG. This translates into CASSLRDTRTDT. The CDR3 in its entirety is CASSLRDTRTDTQYF.

Partial CDR3 DNA: TGTGCCAGCAGTTACAGACCGGCGGGGGCAGGTTCACCC. As protein: CASSYRPAGAGSP. The CDR3 as a whole reads CASSYRPAGAGSPLHF. The chain joins TRBV2 to TRBJ1-6; perhaps TRBD1 as D (6 bases). The CDR3 end is not reached by the read, which stops 3 residues before it; the germline J gene fills it in. The ends were cut back, 5 bases at V and 9 bases at J, with 20 bases in the middle. CDR3 length: 16 amino acids. Germline V gives CDR1 SNHLY, CDR2 FYNNEI.

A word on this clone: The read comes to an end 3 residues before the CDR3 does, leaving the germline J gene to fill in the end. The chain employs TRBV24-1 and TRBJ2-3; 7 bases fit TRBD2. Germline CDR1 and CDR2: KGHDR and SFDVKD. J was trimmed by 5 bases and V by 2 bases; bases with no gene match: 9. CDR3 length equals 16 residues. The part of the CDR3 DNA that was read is TGTGCCACCAGTGATTCGGGGGGAGTTTACATAGATACG. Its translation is CATSDSGGVYIDT. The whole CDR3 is CATSDSGGVYIDTQYF.

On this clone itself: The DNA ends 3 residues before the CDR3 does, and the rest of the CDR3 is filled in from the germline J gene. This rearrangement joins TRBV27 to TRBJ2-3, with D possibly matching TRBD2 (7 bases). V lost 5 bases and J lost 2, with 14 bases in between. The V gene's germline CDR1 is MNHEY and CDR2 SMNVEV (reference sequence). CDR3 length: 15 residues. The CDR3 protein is CASSIRGGLTDTQYF. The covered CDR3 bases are TGTGCCAGCAGTATAAGGGGGGGACTCACAGATACG.

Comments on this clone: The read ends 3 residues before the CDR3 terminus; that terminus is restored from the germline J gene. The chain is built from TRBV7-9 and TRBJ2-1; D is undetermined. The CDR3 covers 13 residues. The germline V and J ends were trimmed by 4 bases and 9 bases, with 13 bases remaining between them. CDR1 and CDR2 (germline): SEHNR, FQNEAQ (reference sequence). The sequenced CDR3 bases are TGTGCCAGCAGCTCCCGGTTAGTTGGTGAG. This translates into CASSSRLVGE. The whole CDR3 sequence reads CASSSRLVGEQFF.

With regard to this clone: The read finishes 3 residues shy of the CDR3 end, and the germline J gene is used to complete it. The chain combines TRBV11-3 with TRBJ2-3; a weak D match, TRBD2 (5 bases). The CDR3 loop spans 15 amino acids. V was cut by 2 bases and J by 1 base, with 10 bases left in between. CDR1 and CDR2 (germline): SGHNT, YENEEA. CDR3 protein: CASSLSEGRTDTQYF. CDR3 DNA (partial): TGTGCCAGCAGCTTATCCGAGGGCCGCACAGATACG. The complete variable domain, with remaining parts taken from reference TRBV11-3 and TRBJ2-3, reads EAGVVQSPRYKIIEKKQPVAFWCNPISGHNTLYWYLQNLGQGPELLIRYENEEAVDDSQLPKDRFSAERLKGVDSTLKIQPAELGDSAVYLCASSLSEGRTDTQYFGPGTRLTVL.

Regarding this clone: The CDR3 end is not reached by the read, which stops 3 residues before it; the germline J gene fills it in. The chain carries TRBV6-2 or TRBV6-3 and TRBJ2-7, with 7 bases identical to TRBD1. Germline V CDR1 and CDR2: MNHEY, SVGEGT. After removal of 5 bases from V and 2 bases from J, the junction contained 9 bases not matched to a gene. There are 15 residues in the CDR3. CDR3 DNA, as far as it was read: TGTGCCAGCAGTACTCCATACAGGGGTACCTACGAG. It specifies CASSTPYRGTYE. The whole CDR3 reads CASSTPYRGTYEQYF.

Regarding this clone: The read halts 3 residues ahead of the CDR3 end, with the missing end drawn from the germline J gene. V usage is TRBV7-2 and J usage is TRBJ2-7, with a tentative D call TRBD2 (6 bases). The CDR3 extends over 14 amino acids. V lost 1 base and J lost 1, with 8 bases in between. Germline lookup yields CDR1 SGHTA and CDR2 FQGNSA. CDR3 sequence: CASSLGDFSYEQYF. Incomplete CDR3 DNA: TGTGCCAGCAGCTTAGGGGACTTTTCCTACGAG.

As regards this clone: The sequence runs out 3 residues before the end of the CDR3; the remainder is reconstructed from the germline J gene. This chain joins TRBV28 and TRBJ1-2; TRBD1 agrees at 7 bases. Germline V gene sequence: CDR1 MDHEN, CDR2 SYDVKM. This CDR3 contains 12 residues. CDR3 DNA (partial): TGTGCCAGCAGTTTATTACAGGGGTAC. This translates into CASSLLQGY. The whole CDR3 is CASSLLQGYYTF.

The part of the CDR3 DNA that was read is TGTGCCTGCCCACCGGACAGGGCCCTCCAGGACGGGGAG. Its protein is CACPPDRALQDGE. The whole CDR3 reads CACPPDRALQDGELFF. This chain joins TRBV30 and TRBJ2-2, with 8 bases fitting TRBD1. The read ends 3 residues before the CDR3 terminus; that terminus is restored from the germline J gene. The J segment lost 7 bases and the V segment lost 6 bases, leaving 16 bases of the junction unmatched. From germline, CDR1 is GTSNPN and CDR2 SVGIG (reference sequence). The CDR3 is made up of 16 amino acids.

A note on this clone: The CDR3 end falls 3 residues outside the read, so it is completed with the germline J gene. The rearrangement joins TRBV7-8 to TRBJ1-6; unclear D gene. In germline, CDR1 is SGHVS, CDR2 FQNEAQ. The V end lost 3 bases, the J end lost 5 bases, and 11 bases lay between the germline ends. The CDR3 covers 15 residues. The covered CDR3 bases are TGTGCCAGCAGCTTTAGCATAGGCGATAATTCACCC. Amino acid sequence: CASSFSIGDNSP. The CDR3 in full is CASSFSIGDNSPLHF.